Listed below are T cell receptor beta chains from one sample, sequenced in a study. TCRdb independently ran MiXCR on the RT-PCR reads; one entry per CDR3 protein. Altogether more than 600,000 distinct CDR3 sequences are present, 12% to 15% being singletons, with the ten largest covering 3.6%. Input material: memory CD4+ T cells from blood. The receptor set was obtained from a female donor in good health, serving as a healthy control. Both conserved end residues are part of each CDR3.

>TRBV28|TRBJ1-1
CASSDLSAEGRPEAFF
>TRBV20-1|TRBJ1-4
CSARKTGEGANEKLFF
>TRBV4-2|TRBJ2-7
CASSQDNRRRVNEQYF
>TRBV6-1|TRBJ2-3
CASGTGYHTDTQYF
>TRBV6-5|TRBJ1-4
CASGYSGTGGEKLFF
>TRBV12-3/TRBV12-4|TRBJ2-1
CASSLFAVVGGSGIFGSYNEQFF
>TRBV9|TRBJ2-5
CASSPHASGTETQYF
>TRBV29-1|TRBJ2-1
CSASRRGQGSKFSYNEQFF
>TRBV27|TRBJ1-5
CASSPEGQVRQPQHF
>TRBV15|TRBJ2-1
CATSPDGHNEQFF
>TRBV6-1|TRBJ1-2
CASRVTAYLKEGYTF
>TRBV7-2|TRBJ2-7
CASSLLLGAPSYEQYF
>TRBV4-3|TRBJ2-1
CASSQELTGGLTYNEQFF
>TRBV28|TRBJ2-3
CASNNLGGTQYF
>TRBV2|TRBJ2-7
CASLGALAPSYEQYF
>TRBV10-3|TRBJ1-5
CAISEAGNNQPQHF
>TRBV5-1|TRBJ2-7
CASSLLGFGEQYF
>TRBV20-1|TRBJ2-7
CSARIWDRAYEQYF
>TRBV7-6|TRBJ2-7
CASSLLAAGLDYEQYF
>TRBV20-1|TRBJ2-7
CSARSSGGTITYEQYF
>TRBV27|TRBJ1-5
CASSLWGTLDSNQPQHF
>TRBV5-1|TRBJ1-2
CASSLDTEGYGYTF
>TRBV28|TRBJ1-2
CASSAQGNGYTF
>TRBV5-1|TRBJ2-1
CASSLTEGVHEQFF
>TRBV20-1|TRBJ2-5
CSARVGSQETQYF
>TRBV12-3/TRBV12-4|TRBJ1-2
CASRPWTVSYGYTF
>TRBV10-3|TRBJ1-2
CATQRAGGDYGYTF
>TRBV20-1|TRBJ2-7
CSARGDISGLNAEQYF
>TRBV5-1|TRBJ2-1
CASSSGTSSFREQFF
>TRBV7-3|TRBJ2-5
CASSVLAGVQETQYF
>TRBV28|TRBJ2-1
CASSWGGGVQSHYNEQFF
>TRBV7-9|TRBJ1-1
CASSLLTGSRNTEAFF
>TRBV5-4|TRBJ2-5
CASSWRDKQETQYF
>TRBV28|TRBJ2-7
CASSPTYNRGSQYF
>TRBV7-9|TRBJ2-3
CASSLWHTRTDTQYF
>TRBV5-1|TRBJ2-5
CASSYEWRETQYF
>TRBV7-2|TRBJ2-1
CASSALAGRYNEQFF
>TRBV3-1|TRBJ1-1
CASSQMGVANTEAFF
>TRBV29-1|TRBJ1-1
CSVEPGRGTEAFF
>TRBV7-3|TRBJ1-1
CASSIGAGGNTEAFF
>TRBV6-2/TRBV6-3|TRBJ2-5
CASTDWGQETQYF
>TRBV11-2|TRBJ2-1
CASSLSRGTDEQFF
>TRBV3-1|TRBJ2-7
CASSQDIGWLAGSYEQYF
>TRBV6-6|TRBJ1-6
CASSYDSQSPLHF
>TRBV5-1|TRBJ1-1
CASSVISTGTEAFF
>TRBV27|TRBJ2-5
CASSQRLAGSQETQYF
>TRBV20-1|TRBJ2-7
CSATTGTVNYEQYF
>TRBV6-6|TRBJ2-1
CASRQTGGGSNEQFF
>TRBV6-5|TRBJ2-7
CASNRDYSTYEQYF
>TRBV5-1|TRBJ2-5
CASSSLGWGTQETQYF
>TRBV20-1|TRBJ2-7
CSARTTGVYEQYF
>TRBV9|TRBJ2-1
CASSVAAGGSYNEQFF
>TRBV18|TRBJ1-1
CASSPKGTEAFF
>TRBV7-2|TRBJ1-5
CASSLDRGWLKQPQHF
>TRBV27|TRBJ1-1
CASRVYINTEAFF
>TRBV10-3|TRBJ1-4
CAISVDPAVEKLFF
>TRBV7-2|TRBJ2-5
CASSWTSGSETQYF